This T cell receptor (beta chain) was retrieved from a study of T-cell reconstitution after alpha-beta-depleted transplantation in children. It was with unique molecular identifiers that the TCRbeta library was prepared. TCRdb processed the PCR reads anew with MiXCR; each CDR3 protein has one entry. The data hold 600,000 to 700,000 distinct CDR3 sequences, with about 15% observed a single time. This CDR3 is built from 12 residues. Trimming removed 1 base at V and 7 bases at J, with 5 bases between. Germline CDR1 SGHNT, CDR2 YYREEE (reference sequence). The table lists this clonotype with many counts. This rearrangement joins TRBV5-4 to TRBJ2-2; D remains ambiguous. The sample in question was PBMCs from the stem cell graft donor, obtained from the stem cell graft. This receptor was identified in a human donor who donated a stem cell graft to a child with acute myeloid leukemia. CDR3 residues: CASSLISGELFF. CDR3 nucleotide sequence: TGTGCCAGCAGCTTGATTAGCGGGGAGCTGTTTTTT.